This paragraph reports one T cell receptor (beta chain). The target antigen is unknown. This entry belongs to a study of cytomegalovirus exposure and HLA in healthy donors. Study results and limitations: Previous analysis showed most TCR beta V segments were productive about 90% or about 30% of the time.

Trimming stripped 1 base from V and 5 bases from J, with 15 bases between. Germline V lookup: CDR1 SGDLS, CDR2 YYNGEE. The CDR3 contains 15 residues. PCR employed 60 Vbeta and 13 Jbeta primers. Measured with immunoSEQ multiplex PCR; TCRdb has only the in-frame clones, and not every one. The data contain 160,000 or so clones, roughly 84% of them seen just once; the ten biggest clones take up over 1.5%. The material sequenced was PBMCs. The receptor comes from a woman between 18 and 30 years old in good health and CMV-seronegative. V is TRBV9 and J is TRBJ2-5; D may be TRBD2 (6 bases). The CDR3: CASSVLAGSRETQYF. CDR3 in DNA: TGTGCCAGCAGCGTACTGGCGGGGTCCCGGGAGACCCAGTACTTC.